The rows below give T cell receptor beta chains drawn from one sample of a study of vaccination effects on CD4 cells after COVID-19. Clones were read by immunoSEQ multiplex PCR, and TCRdb kept only the in-frame ones, dropping some. The sample has about 73,000 clones, 65% to 80% seen once. Their specific antigens are unknown. This specimen was CD4+ T cells from PBMCs cultured with HCoV-NL63 spike peptides, taken before COVID-19 vaccination. The source is a human donor who received a COVID-19 vaccine. Both conserved end residues are part of each CDR3. D genes are given only for firm matches. Only part of the rows carry a size: once, few, many, or a class if the clone is expanded.

D: .; V: TRBV5-1; size: few; J: TRBJ1-5; DNA: TGCGCCAGCAGCCAAGATGCCTGGGGGGTGGGTCAGCCCCAGCATTTT; CDR3: CASSQDAWGVGQPQHF
D: .; V: TRBV6-5; size: .; J: TRBJ2-5; DNA: TGTGCCAGCGGGTCCCGGACACTGAACCAAGAGACCCAGTACTTC; CDR3: CASGSRTLNQETQYF
D: .; V: TRBV3-1/TRBV3-2; size: .; J: TRBJ2-1; DNA: TGTGCCAGCACCCACTACAATGAGCAGTTCTTC; CDR3: CASTHYNEQFF
D: TRBD1; V: TRBV4-1; size: .; J: TRBJ1-1; DNA: TGCGCCAGCAGCCTCGGGACAGGGGGATTGTTGAACACTGAAGCTTTCTTT; CDR3: CASSLGTGGLLNTEAFF
D: .; V: TRBV18; size: .; J: TRBJ1-1; DNA: TGTGCCAGCTCACCAGGAGTGAACACTGAAGCTTTCTTT; CDR3: CASSPGVNTEAFF
D: TRBD1; V: TRBV5-1; size: .; J: TRBJ1-5; DNA: TGCGCCAGCAGGCTGACAGGGGGGGGACCCCAGCATTTT; CDR3: CASRLTGGGPQHF
D: .; V: TRBV18; size: once; J: TRBJ1-3; DNA: TGTGCCAGCTCACCACAAGGGTTCGGAAACACCATATATTTT; CDR3: CASSPQGFGNTIYF
D: .; V: TRBV6-5; size: .; J: TRBJ1-2; DNA: TGTGCCAGCAGTTACTCGATAGGGCCGTACTATGGCTACACCTTC; CDR3: CASSYSIGPYYGYTF
D: .; V: TRBV27; size: few; J: TRBJ1-3; DNA: TGTGCCAGCAGTGAGAGAAGGGGATCTGGTGGAAACACCATATATTTT; CDR3: CASSERRGSGGNTIYF
D: TRBD2; V: TRBV7-2; size: .; J: TRBJ2-1; DNA: TGTGCCAGCAGATCGACTAGCCCGTACAATGAGCAGTTCTTC; CDR3: CASRSTSPYNEQFF
D: .; V: TRBV2; size: .; J: TRBJ1-6; DNA: TGTGCCAGCAGTGGTCAGGGGCTGAATTCACCCCTCCACTTT; CDR3: CASSGQGLNSPLHF
D: TRBD2; V: TRBV5-1; size: .; J: TRBJ2-5; DNA: TGCGCCAGCAGCTTACTAGCGGGGTATTCGGAGACCCAGTACTTC; CDR3: CASSLLAGYSETQYF
D: TRBD2; V: TRBV9; size: .; J: TRBJ2-1; DNA: TGTGCCAGCAGCGTCCAGGGGGTAGCGGGGGGGCCGGGCAATGAGCAGTTCTTC; CDR3: CASSVQGVAGGPGNEQFF
D: .; V: TRBV7-9; size: .; J: TRBJ1-5; DNA: TGTGCCAGCAGCTTAGAAGGTCAGCCCCAGCATTTT; CDR3: CASSLEGQPQHF
D: .; V: TRBV7-3; size: .; J: TRBJ2-2; DNA: TGTGCCAGCGCCAGACGGTACACCGGGGAGCTGTTTTTT; CDR3: CASARRYTGELFF
D: .; V: TRBV19; size: .; J: TRBJ2-6; DNA: TGTGCCAGTAGTATAGAATGGGGGACCGGGGCCAACGTCCTGACTTTC; CDR3: CASSIEWGTGANVLTF
D: TRBD1; V: TRBV28; size: once; J: TRBJ1-2; DNA: TGTGCCAGCAGTTTCCGGGACAGGGTTGGCTACACCTTC; CDR3: CASSFRDRVGYTF
D: TRBD1; V: TRBV29-1; size: .; J: TRBJ1-2; DNA: TGCAGCGTTGAGACAGGGGGCAGTAACTATGGCTACACCTTC; CDR3: CSVETGGSNYGYTF
D: .; V: TRBV18; size: .; J: TRBJ1-1; DNA: TGTGCCAGCTCACCAGGGGTTATCCCGTACACTGAAGCTTTCTTT; CDR3: CASSPGVIPYTEAFF
D: .; V: TRBV6-5; size: .; J: TRBJ1-2; DNA: TGTGCCAGCAGCCGCGTACTATCTGGTGCGGGCTACACCTTC; CDR3: CASSRVLSGAGYTF
D: TRBD1; V: TRBV4-2; size: few; J: TRBJ2-5; DNA: TGTGCCAGCAGCCAAGGGTCGGGACAGGGGCAAGAGACCCAGTACTTC; CDR3: CASSQGSGQGQETQYF
D: .; V: TRBV6-1; size: .; J: TRBJ1-3; DNA: TGTGCCAGCAGTGAAGCGGGTACAGGTAGAAACACCATATATTTT; CDR3: CASSEAGTGRNTIYF
D: .; V: TRBV11-3; size: .; J: TRBJ2-3; DNA: TGTGCCAGCAGCTTTGGAGGGTCAGTTGATACGCAGTATTTT; CDR3: CASSFGGSVDTQYF
D: .; V: TRBV6-1; size: once; J: TRBJ1-1; DNA: TGTGCCAGCAGGGGAATATACACTGAAGCTTTCTTT; CDR3: CASRGIYTEAFF
D: .; V: TRBV19; size: once; J: TRBJ1-2; DNA: TGTGCCAGTAGTTGGCAGGCTAACTATGGCTACACCTTC; CDR3: CASSWQANYGYTF
D: .; V: TRBV18; size: once; J: TRBJ2-1; DNA: TGTGCCAGCTCACCACGGGGGACCCTCGGAAATGAGCAGTTCTTC; CDR3: CASSPRGTLGNEQFF